This T cell receptor (beta chain) was captured in a study of T cell repertoires in cytomegalovirus infection. Whole-study context: Signatures in public TCR beta sequences pointed to both CMV infection and matching HLA type.

TCRdb re-analysed the reads in MiXCR, keeping a single row per CDR3 protein. The data show some 600,000 distinct CDR3 sequences, 20% to 25% seen once. General observations from the study: In two of eight donors, the top clonotype was HLA-C-restricted CMV-specific.

CDR3 length equals 13 residues. Trimming removed 5 bases from V and 3 bases from J, with 11 bases in between. Germline V gene sequence: CDR1 SGHVS, CDR2 FQNEAQ. This clonotype came up many times. Its target is unknown. The receptor was derived from a human donor in good health (CMV status not recorded). Some clones in this sample may be carry-over from other donors' samples. This chain joins TRBV7-8 and TRBJ2-7, with a tentative D call TRBD1 (6 bases). The sequenced sample consisted of CD8+ T cells from PBMCs. In DNA, the CDR3 is TGTGCCAGCAGCCCCCGGGACAACTACGAGCAGTACTTC. The encoded protein is CASSPRDNYEQYF.